Following are 30 T cell receptor beta chains from one sample sequenced in a study of T cell repertoires in cytomegalovirus infection (dated by TCRdb to about 2019). These receptors lack a known antigen. Taken with the paper, the label for treatment or condition translates to: in vitro stimulation with specific CMV peptide epitopes to enrich CMV-specific T cells. Data came from an Illumina HiSeq 1500. TCRdb took the public reads, trimmed them with fastp at Q25, ran MiXCR for clone calling and kept in-frame beta chains. Identical CDR3 proteins give one entry, which carries the most common genes and DNA. This sample comprises 90,000 to 110,000 distinct CDR3 sequences, around 29% of them detected only once. Of the sample, roughly 81% falls within the top ten clones. Sequences were derived from CD8+ T cells from cultured PBMCs, sampled from culture after CMV antigen stimulation. Source of these receptors: a human donor in good health (CMV status not recorded). Some clones in this sample may be carry-over from other donors' samples.

This rearrangement joins TRBV7-6 to TRBJ1-1, with D possibly TRBD1 on 6 matching bases. Germline V gives CDR1 SGHVS, CDR2 FNYEAQ. Trimming removed 5 bases at V and 6 bases at J, with 13 bases between. This CDR3 contains 13 residues. Here the CDR3 reads CASSNTRGSEAFF. Written as DNA, the CDR3 is TGTGCCAGCAGCAATACTAGGGGGTCTGAAGCTTTCTTT. The complete variable domain, with remaining parts taken from reference TRBV7-6 and TRBJ1-1, reads GAGVSQSPRYKVTKRGQDVALRCDPISGHVSLYWYRQALGQGPEFLTYFNYEAQQDKSGLPNDRFSAERPEGSISTLTIQRTEQRDSAMYRCASSNTRGSEAFFGQGTRLTVV.

This chain uses TRBV4-1 with TRBJ1-4, with 9 bases lining up with TRBD1. Germline CDR1 and CDR2: MGHRA and YSYEKL. There are 16 residues in the CDR3. Germline trimming cut 0 bases from V and 8 bases from J; bases unmatched to any gene: 7. CDR3 sequence reads: CASSQDPGQGYEKLFF. In DNA form, the CDR3 reads TGCGCCAGCAGCCAAGATCCAGGACAGGGGTACGAAAAACTGTTTTTT.

This clonotype appeared a few times. This rearrangement joins TRBV29-1 to TRBJ2-1; a possible D gene is TRBD2 (7 bases). In germline, CDR1 is SQVTM, CDR2 ANQGSEA. The CDR3 runs 15 residues. The germline V and J ends were trimmed by 4 bases and 3 bases, with 16 bases remaining between them. The CDR3 bases are TGCAGCGTTGCAGCGGGGTCAGGGGTCTACAATGAGCAGTTCTTC. Encoded protein: CSVAAGSGVYNEQFF.

This rearrangement joins TRBV5-8 to TRBJ2-3; a weak D match, TRBD2 (6 bases). V lost 4 bases and J lost 6, with 18 bases in between. Germline loops: CDR1 SGHTS, CDR2 YDEGEE. The CDR3 length is 15 residues. The CDR3 coding sequence is TGTGCCAGCAGCCCCGCGGAGGGTGATTTGGATACGCAGTATTTT. This translates into CASSPAEGDLDTQYF.

The V call is TRBV7-4, the J call TRBJ2-1; possible D gene TRBD1, 6 bases. Germline values: CDR1 SGHVT, CDR2 SQSDAQ. This CDR3 has 15 amino acids. V lost 4 bases and J lost 11, with 21 bases in between. This CDR3 reads CASSSEWGQYNKQFF. The CDR3 DNA reads TGTGCCAGCAGCTCCGAGTGGGGGCAGTACAACAAGCAGTTCTTC.

The V call is TRBV4-1, the J call TRBJ1-5; no firm D call. Trimming left V 0 bases short and J 3 bases short, with 9 bases between. Germline V gene lookup returns CDR1 MGHRA and CDR2 YSYEKL. The length of the CDR3 is 15 residues. This CDR3 reads CASSQELSINQPQHF. CDR3 nucleotides: TGCGCCAGCAGCCAAGAGTTGAGCATCAATCAGCCCCAGCATTTT.

This clonotype has a handful of counts. CDR3 sequence: CASSLVYGMNTEAFF. The CDR3 DNA sequence: TGTGCCAGCAGTTTGGTATACGGAATGAACACTGAAGCTTTCTTT. The chain carries TRBV28 and TRBJ1-1, with no clear D. V was clipped by 3 bases and J by 0 bases, with 11 bases between them. The CDR3 has 15 residues. Germline CDR1 is MDHEN and CDR2 is SYDVKM. Supplemented by reference TRBV28 and TRBJ1-1, the full variable domain reads DVKVTQSSRYLVKRTGEKVFLECVQDMDHENMFWYRQDPGLGLRLIYFSYDVKMKEKGDIPEGYSVSREKKERFSLILESASTNQTSMYLCASSLVYGMNTEAFFGQGTRLTVV.

As DNA, the CDR3 is TGTGCCAGCAGCTTTGTTTCTCTGGACTACCTAATCACAGATACGCAGTATTTT. This sequence encodes CASSFVSLDYLITDTQYF. The chain couples TRBV7-2 to TRBJ2-3, with D perhaps TRBD2 (6 bases). The CDR3 runs 18 residues. Germline CDR1 is SGHTA and CDR2 is FQGNSA. V lost 3 bases, J lost 2 bases, and 21 bases lay in between.

This chain joins TRBV7-9 and TRBJ1-1, with TRBD1 as a possible D gene (6 bases). V was pared by 2 bases and J by 1 base, with 11 bases between. Germline CDR1 reads SEHNR; CDR2 reads FQNEAQ (reference sequence). The CDR3 has 15 amino acids. The CDR3 loop reads CASSLLQGRNTEAFF. CDR3 nucleotides: TGTGCCAGCAGCTTATTACAGGGCCGGAACACTGAAGCTTTCTTT.

This clonotype was observed at least ten times. V usage is TRBV7-6 and J usage is TRBJ1-1; D gene uncertain. Per the germline V gene, CDR1 is SGHVS and CDR2 is FNYEAQ. The length of the CDR3 is 13 residues. Trimming shortened V by 4 bases and J by 6 bases, and 12 bases separated the two germline ends. In nucleotides, the CDR3 is TGTGCCAGCAGCTACGCTTTGACATCTGAAGCTTTCTTT. It codes for CASSYALTSEAFF.

This clonotype was observed at least ten times. The V call is TRBV7-9, the J call TRBJ2-7, with D unclear. CDR3 length equals 13 residues. Trimming took 0 bases from V and 4 from J, leaving 7 bases between them. The V gene's germline CDR1 is SEHNR and CDR2 FQNEAQ (reference sequence). CDR3 coding DNA: TGTGCCAGCAGCTTAGCGGAAGGGTACGAGCAGTACTTC. Translated, it gives CASSLAEGYEQYF.

The chain employs TRBV11-1 and TRBJ2-1; D gene uncertain. V was shortened by 3 bases and J by 8 bases, with 8 bases between the two germline ends. CDR3 size: 12 residues. Per the germline V gene, CDR1 is SGHAT and CDR2 is FQDESV (reference sequence). The DNA of the CDR3 is TGTGCCAGCAGCTTGGCCGGACATGAGCAGTTCTTC. Encoded protein: CASSLAGHEQFF.

This clonotype has more than one count but fewer than ten. The genes are TRBV5-1 and TRBJ1-4; D ambiguous. CDR3 length: 17 amino acids. Per germline, CDR1 SGHRS and CDR2 YFSETQ. V was clipped by 0 bases and J by 7 bases, with 19 bases between them. CDR3 DNA sequence: TGCGCCAGCAGCTTGGAAGTAATAGGGTCGGAATCTGAAAAACTGTTTTTT. Protein sequence: CASSLEVIGSESEKLFF.

This clonotype was seen more than once but under ten times. The chain combines TRBV20-1 with TRBJ2-5; 7 nucleotides agree with TRBD2. Germline CDR1 is DFQATT and CDR2 is SNEGSKA (reference sequence). CDR3 length equals 16 residues. V dropped 0 bases and J dropped 1; count of bases not matched to a gene: 8. CDR3 sequence reads: CSARDTVAGAQETQYF. CDR3 DNA sequence: TGCAGTGCTAGAGATACCGTAGCGGGCGCCCAAGAGACCCAGTACTTC.

A few counts support this clonotype. The chain is built from TRBV12-3 or TRBV12-4 and TRBJ1-5; the D is unclear. The CDR3 loop spans 13 amino acids. V was clipped by 4 bases and J by 3 bases, with 7 bases between them. The CDR3 is CASSSGDNQPQHF. The CDR3 nucleotides are TGTGCCAGCAGTTCGGGTGACAATCAGCCCCAGCATTTT.

This clonotype was detected only a few times. The J gene is TRBJ1-1, the V gene TRBV6-5, with 8 bases matching TRBD1. Germline trimming cut 0 bases from V and 3 bases from J; bases unmatched to any gene: 3. Germline CDR1 is MNHEY and CDR2 is SVGAGI. The CDR3 runs to 15 residues. CDR3 amino acids: CASSYSTGVDTEAFF. The DNA of the CDR3 is TGTGCCAGCAGTTACTCGACAGGGGTAGACACTGAAGCTTTCTTT.

The V gene is TRBV7-8, the J gene TRBJ2-1; TRBD2 aligns across 7 bases. V lost 1 base and J lost 4; bases outside the gene matches: 13. The CDR3 extends over 18 amino acids. In germline, CDR1 is SGHVS, CDR2 FQNEAQ. The CDR3 nucleotides are TGTGCCAGCAGCTTAGTGAGAACTAGCGAGAACGGGTACAATGAGCAGTTCTTC. It is translated as CASSLVRTSENGYNEQFF.

This clonotype turned up a few times. CDR3 sequence reads: CASSLDESHEQYF. CDR3 sequence (DNA): TGTGCCAGCAGCTTGGACGAATCCCACGAGCAGTACTTC. This chain uses TRBV5-5 with TRBJ2-7; no clear D gene. Germline CDR1 is SGHKS and CDR2 is YYEKEE (reference sequence). V lost 0 bases, J lost 5 bases, and 9 bases lay in between. CDR3 length: 13 amino acids.

The rearrangement uses TRBV30 and TRBJ1-4; D is unclear. The V gene's germline CDR1 is GTSNPN and CDR2 SVGIG (reference sequence). The length of the CDR3 is 14 residues. Trimming stripped 1 base from V and 0 bases from J, with 6 bases between. CDR3 in DNA: TGTGCCTGGAGTGCCGCCGCAACTAATGAAAAACTGTTTTTT. Its translation: CAWSAAATNEKLFF. Together with reference TRBV30 and TRBJ1-4, the CDR3 gives the full variable domain: SQTIHQWPATLVQPVGSPLSLECTVEGTSNPNLYWYRQAAGRGLQLLFYSVGIGQISSEVPQNLSASRPQDRQFILSSKKLLLSDSGFYLCAWSAAATNEKLFFGSGTQLSVL.

The chain joins TRBV9 to TRBJ1-1, with D possibly being TRBD1 (5 bases). The CDR3 length is 14 residues. V was pared by 4 bases and J by 5 bases, with 15 bases between. Germline CDR1 and CDR2: SGDLS and YYNGEE. This CDR3 reads CASSSGGGVTEAFF. In nucleotides, the CDR3 is TGTGCCAGCAGCTCCGGGGGGGGAGTGACTGAAGCTTTCTTT.

The sample holds a few counts of this clonotype. V is TRBV6-5 and J is TRBJ2-2, with 12 bases matching TRBD2. CDR1 MNHEY and CDR2 SVGAGI come from the germline V gene. V trimming: 2 bases; J trimming: 3 bases; junction bases outside the gene matches: 10. This CDR3 spans 19 amino acids. The CDR3 protein is CASSYRAGLAGTYTGELFF. The CDR3 coding sequence is TGTGCCAGCAGTTACCGGGCCGGACTAGCGGGGACCTACACCGGGGAGCTGTTTTTT.

This clonotype occurred many times. The J gene is TRBJ2-5, the V gene TRBV2, with 14 bases fitting TRBD2. The ends lost 6 bases at V and 1 base at J; junction bases unmatched: 7. The CDR3 runs to 17 residues. The germline V gene has CDR1 SNHLY and CDR2 FYNNEI. In DNA, the CDR3 is TGTGCCAGCAGGGGGACTAGCGGGGGACCCATCCAAGAGACCCAGTACTTC. Protein: CASRGTSGGPIQETQYF.

On this clonotype: A much larger clone lies one base from this, so it may be a read error. This chain joins TRBV12-3 or TRBV12-4 and TRBJ1-1; 7 nucleotides match TRBD1. The CDR3 loop spans 14 amino acids. The trim removed 3 bases at V and 3 bases at J, leaving 4 bases unmatched. The CDR3 reads CASSLIGGYTEAFF. In DNA form, the CDR3 reads TGTGCCAGCAGTTTGATAGGGGGCTACACTGAAGCTTTCTTT.

The V and J genes are TRBV29-1 and TRBJ1-1, with 8 bases that match TRBD1. Per the germline V gene, CDR1 is SQVTM and CDR2 is ANQGSEA. This CDR3 contains 13 residues. The CDR3 DNA follows: TGCGCCATCTCCCCAGGGGGCCAGGGTGAAGCTTTCTTT. Translating it yields CAISPGGQGEAFF.

The V and J genes are TRBV7-8 and TRBJ2-3; D unclear. Germline values: CDR1 SGHVS, CDR2 FQNEAQ. Trimming took off 7 bases at V and 2 bases at J, with 16 bases between the two ends. This CDR3 comprises 15 residues. Here the CDR3 DNA reads TGTGCCAGCAACTTGGGCGTCCTACTCACAGATACGCAGTATTTT. Protein sequence: CASNLGVLLTDTQYF.

This clonotype was observed many times. This sequence joins TRBV7-8 and TRBJ1-5, with D unclear. The CDR3 runs 16 residues. The germline V and J ends were trimmed by 5 bases and 1 base, with 15 bases remaining between them. Germline-derived CDR1 and CDR2 are SGHVS and FQNEAQ. This chain's CDR3 is CASSPPGFGSNQPQHF. The CDR3, as DNA: TGTGCCAGCAGCCCCCCGGGGTTTGGGAGCAATCAGCCCCAGCATTTT.

There are a few counts of this clonotype. The rearrangement joins TRBV7-6 to TRBJ2-3; D gene ambiguous. The length of the CDR3 is 14 residues. CDR1 is SGHVS, CDR2 FNYEAQ, per germline. V was trimmed by 2 bases and J by 2 bases, leaving 8 bases between them. The chain's CDR3 is CASSLIGPTDTQYF. The CDR3 bases are TGTGCCAGCAGCTTAATCGGGCCCACAGATACGCAGTATTTT.

The chain has TRBV27 and TRBJ2-1, with 7 nucleotides matching TRBD2. There are 16 residues in the CDR3. The V segment lost 3 bases and the J segment 1 base; nucleotides outside the gene matches: 6. CDR1 and CDR2 (germline): MNHEY, SMNVEV (reference sequence). The DNA for the CDR3 is TGTGCCAGCAGTTTGGTCCTGGGGGGGTCCTACAATGAGCAGTTCTTC. Encoded protein: CASSLVLGGSYNEQFF.

This clonotype was seen many times. The chain recombines TRBV12-3 or TRBV12-4 with TRBJ2-3; D possibly matches TRBD1 or TRBD2 (6 bases each). V was trimmed by 2 bases and J by 2 bases, leaving 17 bases between them. The CDR3 contains 17 residues. CDR3 bases: TGTGCCAGCAGTTTAACCGGGGGCCCTACCGTCACAGATACGCAGTATTTT. Its protein is CASSLTGGPTVTDTQYF.

This clonotype occurred a few times. The DNA of the CDR3 is TGCGCCAGCAGCCCTGGGGTACAGGGGGACTTCGAGCAGTTCTTC. Its translation: CASSPGVQGDFEQFF. The rearrangement uses TRBV4-1 and TRBJ2-1; TRBD1 matches at 8 bases. Germline loops: CDR1 MGHRA, CDR2 YSYEKL. CDR3 length equals 15 residues. V was pared by 4 bases and J by 10 bases, with 12 bases of the junction left unmatched.